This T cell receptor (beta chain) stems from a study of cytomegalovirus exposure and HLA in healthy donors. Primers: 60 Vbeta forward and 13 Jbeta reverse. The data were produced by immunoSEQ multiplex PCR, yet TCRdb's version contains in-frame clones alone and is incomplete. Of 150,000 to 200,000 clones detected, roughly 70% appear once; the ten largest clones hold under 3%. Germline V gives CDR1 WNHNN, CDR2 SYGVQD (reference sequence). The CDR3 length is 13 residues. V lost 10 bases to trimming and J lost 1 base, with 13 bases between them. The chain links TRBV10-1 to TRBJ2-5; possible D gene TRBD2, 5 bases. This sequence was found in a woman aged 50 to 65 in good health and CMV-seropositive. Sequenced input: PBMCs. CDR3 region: CATQRGIQETQYF. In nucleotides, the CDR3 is TGCGCCACCCAACGGGGTATCCAAGAGACCCAGTACTTC.